The 18 T cell receptor beta chains below were found in one sample sequenced in a study of T cell responses to AZD1222 COVID-19 vaccine. Profiling relied on immunoSEQ multiplex PCR, and the TCRdb table lists in-frame clones only, not all of them. The sample records around 100,000 clones, 70% to 90% being singletons. The specimen comprised peripheral blood, sampled on day 0 of AZD1222 vaccination. The source of these receptors is an adult in good health.

The rearrangement links TRBV3-1 (or the pseudogene TRBV3-2) to TRBJ2-1; no definite D call. V was cut by 4 bases and J by 2 bases, with 15 bases left in between. CDR3 length: 16 amino acids. The V gene's germline CDR1 is LGHDT and CDR2 YNNKEL (reference sequence). The chain's CDR3 is CASSPVRRVTYNEQFF. The CDR3, as DNA: TGTGCCAGCAGCCCAGTTAGACGGGTAACCTACAATGAGCAGTTCTTC.

The rearrangement links TRBV7-9 to TRBJ1-1; 7 nucleotides align to TRBD1. CDR1 is SEHNR and CDR2 is FQNEAQ in the germline V gene (reference sequence). The CDR3 sequence is 16 residues long. The J segment lost 10 bases and the V segment lost 5 bases, leaving 19 bases of the junction unmatched. The CDR3 region is CASSPIPFRDREGAFF. DNA for the CDR3: TGTGCCAGCAGCCCTATCCCGTTCCGAGACAGGGAGGGAGCTTTCTTT.

V is TRBV6-2 or TRBV6-3 and J is TRBJ1-5; D perhaps matches TRBD1 (5 bases). Trimming pared 2 bases from V and 6 bases from J, leaving 11 bases between. The CDR3 extends over 14 amino acids. Germline lookup yields CDR1 MNHEY and CDR2 SVGEGT. This CDR3 reads CASSYRGWGQPQHF. CDR3 coding DNA: TGTGCCAGCAGTTACAGGGGCTGGGGTCAGCCCCAGCATTTT.

This rearrangement joins TRBV11-3 to TRBJ2-1, with 10 bases matching TRBD2. CDR3 length: 19 residues. Germline-derived CDR1 and CDR2 are SGHNT and YENEEA. With V trimmed by 6 bases and J by 0 bases, 14 bases remained unmatched. The CDR3 nucleotides are TGTGCCAGCAGTTCAACGGCTAGCGGGAGCTGGGTCTCCTACAATGAGCAGTTCTTC. Amino acid sequence: CASSSTASGSWVSYNEQFF.

The chain has TRBV7-2 and TRBJ2-3, with D unclear. Per the germline V gene, CDR1 is SGHTA and CDR2 is FQGNSA. Trimming removed 2 bases from V and 2 bases from J, with 11 bases in between. The CDR3 spans 15 residues. CDR3 amino acids: CASSLPGAITDTQYF. The CDR3 nucleotides read TGTGCCAGCAGCTTACCGGGCGCGATCACAGATACGCAGTATTTT.

This clone appeared once. V is TRBV5-5 and J is TRBJ1-5; possibly TRBD1 for D (6 bases). The germline CDR1 and CDR2 sequences are SGHKS and YYEKEE (reference sequence). CDR3 length: 16 residues. V lost 0 bases and J lost 4, with 14 bases in between. This CDR3 reads CASSLGGGGGNQPQHF. As DNA, the CDR3 is TGTGCCAGCAGCTTGGGAGGGGGAGGGGGTAATCAGCCCCAGCATTTT.

This clone appeared a single time. This chain connects TRBV5-8 to TRBJ2-5; D may be TRBD1 (6 bases). Trimming removed 10 bases at V and 0 bases at J, with 19 bases between. CDR1 and CDR2 from the germline V gene are SGHTS and YDEGEE. CDR3 length equals 15 residues. The CDR3 spells CACRHGTPYQETQYF. The CDR3 region has the DNA TGTGCCTGCCGCCACGGGACACCCTACCAAGAGACCCAGTACTTC.

V gene TRBV19 combines with J gene TRBJ2-3; TRBD2 matches at 15 bases. CDR1 is LNHDA and CDR2 is SQIVND in the germline V gene (reference sequence). The trim removed 5 bases at V and 5 bases at J, leaving 5 bases unmatched. This CDR3 spans 16 amino acids. The CDR3 region is CASSPWTSGRGDTQYF. CDR3 nucleotides: TGTGCCAGTAGTCCCTGGACTAGCGGGAGGGGAGATACGCAGTATTTT.

The chain recombines TRBV12-5 with TRBJ2-5, with D unresolved. CDR1 is LGHNT and CDR2 is FRNRAP in the germline V gene. Trimming shortened V by 0 bases and J by 5 bases, and 13 bases separated the two germline ends. The CDR3 sequence is 15 residues long. The CDR3 nucleotides read TGTGCTAGTGGTTTGGTAAATGGTTACAGCGAGACCCAGTACTTC. Translating it yields CASGLVNGYSETQYF.

This clone has more than one count but fewer than ten. CDR3 sequence reads: CASSQGQGLGGYTF. CDR3 coding DNA: TGTGCCAGCAGCCAAGGGCAGGGTCTAGGAGGCTACACCTTC. The chain combines TRBV3-1 (or the pseudogene TRBV3-2) with TRBJ1-2; D might be TRBD1 (5 bases). This CDR3 spans 14 amino acids. V was trimmed by 1 base and J by 8 bases, leaving 14 bases between them. Looked up from germline, CDR1 is LGHDT and CDR2 is YNNKEL (reference sequence).

The chain combines TRBV11-2 with TRBJ1-4; the D gene is possibly TRBD1 (6 bases). The CDR3 spans 14 residues. CDR1 is SGHAT, CDR2 FQNNGV, per germline. V dropped 1 base and J dropped 7 bases, with 10 bases sitting between them. CDR3 coding DNA: TGTGCCAGCAGCTTAGCGGGGGGGGCTGAAAAACTGTTTTTT. Protein product: CASSLAGGAEKLFF.

This clone has only one observation. The gene calls are TRBV5-6 and TRBJ2-1, with D maybe TRBD1 (5 bases). Germline CDR1 is SGHDT and CDR2 is YYEEEE. The CDR3 loop spans 12 amino acids. Trimming pared 0 bases from V and 16 bases from J, leaving 14 bases between. Here the CDR3 DNA reads TGTGCCAGCAGCTTGGATCCCGACAGTCTCTTCTTC. Translation: CASSLDPDSLFF.

V gene TRBV6-1 combines with J gene TRBJ1-2; a weak D match, TRBD1 (5 bases). CDR3 length: 14 amino acids. CDR1 MNHNS and CDR2 SASEGT come from the germline V gene. V lost 0 bases and J lost 1, with 6 bases in between. In DNA form, the CDR3 reads TGTGCCAGCAGTGAAGCGACAGATAACTATGGCTACACCTTC. Protein product: CASSEATDNYGYTF.

V and J are TRBV2 and TRBJ2-7; 7 nucleotides line up with TRBD1. This CDR3 comprises 14 residues. CDR1 SNHLY and CDR2 FYNNEI come from the germline V gene. V shed 2 bases and J 4 bases; nucleotides not matched to a gene: 5. CDR3 bases: TGTGCCAGCAGTGAATTCCCCAGGGGGTACGAGCAGTACTTC. Its protein product is CASSEFPRGYEQYF.

V usage is TRBV14 and J usage is TRBJ1-2; no reliable D call. There are 13 residues in the CDR3. The V and J ends lost 0 bases and 5 bases respectively, with 7 bases between them. The germline V gene has CDR1 SGHDN and CDR2 FVKESK. CDR3: CASSQDQGYGYTF. In DNA, the CDR3 is TGTGCCAGCAGCCAAGATCAAGGGTATGGCTACACCTTC.

The chain combines TRBV5-1 with TRBJ2-3; 7 positions agree with TRBD2. Trimming took 4 bases from V and 2 from J; bases not matched to a gene: 10. CDR1 and CDR2 (germline): SGHRS, YFSETQ. This CDR3 is 16 amino acids long. CDR3 sequence reads: CASSPRLRGITDTQYF. DNA for the CDR3: TGCGCCAGCAGCCCCCGCTTGCGGGGGATCACAGATACGCAGTATTTT.

This chain links TRBV7-8 with TRBJ2-7; 7 nucleotides match TRBD1. Germline V gene lookup returns CDR1 SGHVS and CDR2 FQNEAQ. The CDR3 covers 14 residues. Unmatched junction bases numbered 4, after V lost 3 bases and J lost 2 bases. In nucleotides, the CDR3 is TGTGCCAGCAGCTTCCGGACAGGACCCTACGAGCAGTACTTC. This gives the protein CASSFRTGPYEQYF.

V usage is TRBV20-1 and J usage is TRBJ2-1; 9 bases match TRBD2. The CDR3 has 17 amino acids. After removal of 3 bases from V and 6 bases from J, the junction contained 15 bases not matched to a gene. Germline V gene data show CDR1 as DFQATT and CDR2 as SNEGSKA (reference sequence). The CDR3 DNA is TGCAGTGCTAGTCAGCTAGCGGGAACCGAACTTTTCAATGAGCAGTTCTTC. Amino acids: CSASQLAGTELFNEQFF.